This T cell receptor (beta chain) stems from a study of molecular identifiers for immune sequencing clone quantification. V was cut by 6 bases and J by 1 base, with 13 bases left in between. The CDR3 length is 14 residues. Germline values: CDR1 SGHDT, CDR2 YYEEEE. Library preparation followed earlier protocols using designated TCR primers. Each CDR3 protein is one row after TCRdb ran MiXCR on the PCR reads. Of under 350,000 distinct CDR3 sequences in the sample, about 23% were seen once. This clonotype was seen more than once but under ten times. The TCR originated in a human donor in good health. Some libraries in this study had Jurkat cell RNA spiked in. The V gene is TRBV5-6, the J gene TRBJ1-1; tentative D call: TRBD1 (6 bases). Sequencing was done on a sample of naive CD8+ T cells from blood, with Jurkat cell RNA spiked in. Subset of the sample: FACS-sorted CD8+CD4-CCR7+CD45RA+ naive T cells. The chain's CDR3 is CASNWGRSNTEAFF. CDR3 in DNA: TGTGCCAGCAACTGGGGGCGGTCGAACACTGAAGCTTTCTTT. Drawing the rest from reference TRBV5-6 and TRBJ1-1, the complete variable domain is DAGVTQSPTHLIKTRGQQVTLRCSPKSGHDTVSWYQQALGQGPQFIFQYYEEEERQRGNFPDRFSGHQFPNYSSELNVNALLLGDSALYLCASNWGRSNTEAFFGQGTRLTVV.